One and the same sample provided the 14 T cell receptor beta chains below, sequenced in a study of T cells in tuberculosis. The data were produced by immunoSEQ multiplex PCR, yet TCRdb's version contains in-frame clones alone and is incomplete. The sample contains about 43,000 clones, 94% of which appear only once. The material sequenced was PBMCs. The receptors come from a donor aged 10-30 years with latent tuberculosis or without tuberculosis infection. Some clones in this sample may be carry-over from other donors' samples.

The chain links TRBV28 to TRBJ2-1; possibly TRBD2 for D (5 bases). In germline, CDR1 is MDHEN, CDR2 SYDVKM. The CDR3 runs to 12 residues. The germline V and J ends were trimmed by 5 bases and 10 bases, with 12 bases remaining between them. The CDR3 sequence is CASSPPQREQFF. The CDR3 coding sequence is TGTGCCAGCAGTCCCCCCCAGCGGGAGCAGTTCTTC. The full variable domain, its missing parts supplied by reference TRBV28 and TRBJ2-1, is DVKVTQSSRYLVKRTGEKVFLECVQDMDHENMFWYRQDPGLGLRLIYFSYDVKMKEKGDIPEGYSVSREKKERFSLILESASTNQTSMYLCASSPPQREQFFGPGTRLTVL.

The V gene is TRBV30, the J gene TRBJ2-2, with TRBD1 as a possible D gene (6 bases). V was pared by 1 base and J by 5 bases, with 11 bases between. Germline assignment: CDR1 GTSNPN and CDR2 SVGIG (reference sequence). This CDR3 contains 14 residues. The CDR3 sequence is CAWSEQGWTGELFF. The CDR3 nucleotides read TGTGCCTGGAGTGAGCAGGGGTGGACCGGGGAGCTGTTTTTT.

This rearrangement joins TRBV28 to TRBJ2-3; D is uncertain. Germline CDR1 and CDR2: MDHEN and SYDVKM. V lost 7 bases, J lost 3 bases, and 14 bases lay in between. The CDR3 sequence is 14 residues long. CDR3 in DNA: TGTGCCAGCACCCTCTTCGTCCCGACAGATACGCAGTATTTT. Residues: CASTLFVPTDTQYF. Variable domain in full (rest from reference TRBV28 and TRBJ2-3): DVKVTQSSRYLVKRTGEKVFLECVQDMDHENMFWYRQDPGLGLRLIYFSYDVKMKEKGDIPEGYSVSREKKERFSLILESASTNQTSMYLCASTLFVPTDTQYFGPGTRLTVL.

The V gene is TRBV7-3, the J gene TRBJ2-1; TRBD1 aligns across 8 bases. This CDR3 contains 16 residues. V lost 5 bases to trimming and J lost 8 bases; unmatched junction nucleotides: 14. Per the germline V gene, CDR1 is SGHTA and CDR2 is FQGTGA. In DNA, the CDR3 is TGTGCCAGCAGCCCCTATGGAGCGGACAGGGCCCATGAGCAGTTCTTC. As protein: CASSPYGADRAHEQFF.

The J gene is TRBJ2-3, the V gene TRBV5-1; D unresolved. Per the germline V gene, CDR1 is SGHRS and CDR2 is YFSETQ. Between the trimmed V and J ends, which lost 4 bases and 2 bases, there was a span of 14 bases. This CDR3 region has 15 residues. The CDR3 DNA reads as TGCGCCAGCAGCAGCTCTCTCGGAGACACAGATACGCAGTATTTT. Its translation: CASSSSLGDTDTQYF. Variable domain in full (rest from reference TRBV5-1 and TRBJ2-3): KAGVTQTPRYLIKTRGQQVTLSCSPISGHRSVSWYQQTPGQGLQFLFEYFSETQRNKGNFPGRFSGRQFSNSRSEMNVSTLELGDSALYLCASSSSLGDTDTQYFGPGTRLTVL.

V usage is TRBV5-1 and J usage is TRBJ1-1; perhaps TRBD1 as D (5 bases). Trimming removed 0 bases from V and 6 bases from J, with 12 bases in between. There are 14 residues in the CDR3. Germline V gene lookup returns CDR1 SGHRS and CDR2 YFSETQ. In DNA form, the CDR3 reads TGCGCCAGCAGCTTGGTGTTGAGGGACTCTGAAGCTTTCTTT. It encodes CASSLVLRDSEAFF.

V usage is TRBV14 and J usage is TRBJ2-3; D unclear. Trimming took 1 base from V and 0 from J, leaving 11 bases between them. Germline CDR1 reads SGHDN; CDR2 reads FVKESK. CDR3 length equals 16 residues. The CDR3 DNA reads TGTGCCAGCAGCCAAGTCTTTACTCTAAGCACAGATACGCAGTATTTT. Encoded protein: CASSQVFTLSTDTQYF.

The chain carries TRBV19 and TRBJ1-1; no reliable D call. Trimming removed 10 bases at V and 4 bases at J, with 22 bases between. Germline lookup yields CDR1 LNHDA and CDR2 SQIVND (reference sequence). CDR3 length: 15 residues. Here the CDR3 DNA reads TGTGCCACCTCCACCCGGAGGGCCCTGGGCACTGAAGCTTTCTTT. Its translation is CATSTRRALGTEAFF.

The chain recombines TRBV10-3 with TRBJ2-1, with D possibly matching TRBD2 (5 bases). The V gene lost 4 bases and the J gene lost 0 bases, with 10 bases spanning the gap. This CDR3 is built from 15 residues. The germline V gene encodes CDR1 ENHRY and CDR2 SYGVKD. This CDR3 is CAISGWAGSYNEQFF. In DNA, the CDR3 is TGTGCCATCAGTGGGTGGGCGGGCTCCTACAATGAGCAGTTCTTC.

This clone was seen only a few times. This chain links TRBV11-2 with TRBJ1-2; no clear D gene. In germline, CDR1 is SGHAT, CDR2 FQNNGV. CDR3 length equals 12 residues. V gave up 5 bases and J gave up 2 bases, with 6 bases separating them. CDR3 protein: CASSAENYGYTF. The CDR3 coding sequence is TGTGCCAGCAGCGCCGAGAACTATGGCTACACCTTC.

The rearrangement joins TRBV4-3 to TRBJ2-7, with 8 bases identical to TRBD1. From germline, CDR1 is LGHNA and CDR2 YSLEER. The CDR3 is 15 residues long. The J segment lost 0 bases and the V segment lost 4 bases, leaving 5 bases of the junction unmatched. The CDR3 region has the DNA TGCGCCAGCAGCCCCCGGACAGGGAGCTCCTACGAGCAGTACTTC. This codes for CASSPRTGSSYEQYF.

The chain recombines TRBV4-3 with TRBJ1-4; TRBD1 matches 11 bases. The CDR3 spans 16 residues. Germline V gene lookup returns CDR1 LGHNA and CDR2 YSLEER. The V and J ends lost 4 bases and 8 bases, in that order; junction bases with no gene match: 9. As DNA, the CDR3 is TGCGCCAGCAGCCGGGACAGGGGGTCAGGGTTAGAAAAACTGTTTTTT. It specifies CASSRDRGSGLEKLFF.

V and J are TRBV29-1 and TRBJ1-2, with D tentatively TRBD1 (5 bases). Trimming removed 2 bases from V and 8 bases from J, with 15 bases in between. The CDR3 has 13 residues. CDR1 is SQVTM, CDR2 ANQGSEA, per germline. The CDR3 region has the DNA TGCAGCGTTGAACATCGGCAGGGCGAAGGCTACACCTTC. Protein: CSVEHRQGEGYTF.

The CDR3 region has the DNA TGTGCCAGCAGCTTAACCCGAAGGGGTAAGTGGAATGAGCAGTTCTTC. This gives the protein CASSLTRRGKWNEQFF. The V gene is TRBV7-3, the J gene TRBJ2-1; tentatively, D is TRBD1 (5 bases). Per the germline V gene, CDR1 is SGHTA and CDR2 is FQGTGA. This CDR3 is 16 amino acids long. Between the trimmed V and J ends, which lost 0 bases and 7 bases, there was a span of 16 bases.